Listed below are T cell receptor beta chains from one sample, sequenced in a study of T cell changes during pregnancy in multiple sclerosis. Here immunoSEQ multiplex PCR was the method, and the copy in TCRdb shows in-frame clones only, minus some. The repertoire holds under 60,000 clones, with approximately 92% as singletons. The specimen was CD4+ T cells from peripheral blood mononuclear cells, collected in the third trimester of pregnancy. The receptor set was obtained from a female donor with multiple sclerosis, enrolled in a pregnancy study. The CDR3 runs from the conserved cysteine through the conserved F or W. A D gene is named only where the DNA matches it firmly. The size entry is marked missing in some rows and otherwise reads once, few, many or a size class.

D	J	size	V	DNA	CDR3
TRBD1	TRBJ2-2	NA	TRBV27	TGTGCCAGCAGTTTACGGACAGGGGAGGCCGGGGAGCTGTTTTTT	CASSLRTGEAGELFF
NA	TRBJ1-2	NA	TRBV6-5	TGTGCCAGCAGCGCCTCAGGGGAAGCTCGCTATGGCTACACCTTC	CASSASGEARYGYTF
TRBD2	TRBJ2-5	NA	TRBV11-2	TGTGCCAGCAGTCCCATCTCCGGGACTAGCGGGGGGGCCTTAAAGACCCAGTACTTC	CASSPISGTSGGALKTQYF
TRBD1	TRBJ2-5	NA	TRBV10-3	TGTGCCATCAGTGAGCCCGACAGGGGGCGAGAGACCCAGTACTTC	CAISEPDRGRETQYF
NA	TRBJ2-7	NA	TRBV6-5	TGTGCCAGCAGTTACTCTCGGGAGTTCCACGAGCAGTACTTC	CASSYSREFHEQYF
TRBD1	TRBJ2-7	NA	TRBV5-1	TGCGCCAGCACCCCGGACTTATTGGACAGGGGACACGAGCAGTACTTC	CASTPDLLDRGHEQYF
TRBD2	TRBJ2-2	NA	TRBV5-1	TGCGCCAGCAGCCCTATAGAGCGGGAGAGAAACGGGGAGCTGTTTTTT	CASSPIERERNGELFF
TRBD2	TRBJ2-7	NA	TRBV7-2	TGTGCCAGCAGCTTAGCTAGCGGGGGCGGCTACGAGCAGTACTTC	CASSLASGGGYEQYF
TRBD2	TRBJ2-3	NA	TRBV7-2	TGTGCCAGCAGCCCCGTAGCGGGGAGTTCGGATACGCAGTATTTT	CASSPVAGSSDTQYF
TRBD2	TRBJ2-1	NA	TRBV30	TGTGCCTGGAGTGACGATTCGGGAGGGGACAATGAGCAGTTCTTC	CAWSDDSGGDNEQFF
NA	TRBJ1-1	NA	TRBV6-5	TGTGCCAGCAGTTACTCTGGGCAGGGGTTGAACACTGAAGCTTTCTTT	CASSYSGQGLNTEAFF
TRBD1	TRBJ1-2	NA	TRBV4-2	TGTGCCAGCAGCCAAGATAGGGACAGGGCGGATGGCTACACCTTC	CASSQDRDRADGYTF
NA	TRBJ2-5	NA	TRBV6-5	TGTGCCAGCAGTTACTCGCTCGGGACACGACAAGAGACCCAGTACTTC	CASSYSLGTRQETQYF
TRBD2	TRBJ2-5	NA	TRBV6-5	TGTGCCAGCAAGCGGACTAGCGGGGGGAGGGAGACCCAGTACTTC	CASKRTSGGRETQYF
TRBD1	TRBJ1-1	NA	TRBV7-2	TGTGCCAGCAGCTCTCTGAGGGGACAGGGTGTAGGGAACACTGAAGCTTTCTTT	CASSSLRGQGVGNTEAFF
TRBD1	TRBJ1-2	NA	TRBV28	TGTGCCAGCAGTTTCCCACCGACAGGGAATCTTAACTATGGCTACACCTTC	CASSFPPTGNLNYGYTF
TRBD1	TRBJ1-4	NA	TRBV19	TGTGCCAGTAGCAGCATTGGACAGGCGTACGCAACTAATGAAAAACTGTTTTTT	CASSSIGQAYATNEKLFF
TRBD2	TRBJ2-6	NA	TRBV6-1	TGTGCCAGCAGTGTCTCACCGAGGAGCGGGAGATGGTCTGGGGCCAACGTCCTGACTTTC	CASSVSPRSGRWSGANVLTF
NA	TRBJ1-2	NA	TRBV5-1	TGCGCCAGCAGGGGAACAGGCGACTTCTATGGCTACACCTTC	CASRGTGDFYGYTF
NA	TRBJ2-7	NA	TRBV7-9	TGTGCCAGCAGCCTCCCTCGGGGGTCCCCCTCCTACGAGCAGTACTTC	CASSLPRGSPSYEQYF
TRBD2	TRBJ2-1	NA	TRBV7-3	TGTGCCAGCAGCTTAACCGGAGCGGCGGGAGGAAACAATGAGCAGTTCTTC	CASSLTGAAGGNNEQFF
NA	TRBJ2-1	NA	TRBV7-5	TGTGTCAGAAGCCACGGCGGAGGGAGGGCTTCCTACAATGAGCAGTTCTTC	CVRSHGGGRASYNEQFF
NA	TRBJ2-7	NA	TRBV15	TGTGCCACCAGCAGATTAGACAGGTTCGACTCCTACGAGCAGTACTTC	CATSRLDRFDSYEQYF
NA	TRBJ1-3	NA	TRBV27	TGTGCCAGCAGTTTCGACAGCGGAAACACCATATATTTT	CASSFDSGNTIYF
NA	TRBJ1-1	NA	TRBV4-1	TGCGCCAGCAGCCAGCGGACTGAGCGTAGAACTGAAGCTTTCTTT	CASSQRTERRTEAFF
TRBD2	TRBJ2-5	once	TRBV5-4	TGTGCCAGCAGTCCCGGGACTAGCGGGAGAGAAGAGACCCAGTACTTC	CASSPGTSGREETQYF
TRBD1	TRBJ1-5	NA	TRBV28	TGTGCCAGCAGTTCCCCTCCTGGCTCGGGACAGGGGAGCAATCAGCCCCAGCATTTT	CASSSPPGSGQGSNQPQHF
TRBD2	TRBJ2-6	NA	TRBV19	TGTGCCAGTAGTGTGGGGGGGATAGGCTCTGGGGCCAACGTCCTGACTTTC	CASSVGGIGSGANVLTF
TRBD1	TRBJ2-7	NA	TRBV7-9	TGTGCCAGCAGCAACCCGGGACAGGGGTTTAACGAGCAGTACTTC	CASSNPGQGFNEQYF
NA	TRBJ2-3	NA	TRBV7-8	TGTGCCAGCAGCTTTACAGGATCCACAGATACGCAGTATTTT	CASSFTGSTDTQYF
NA	TRBJ2-7	NA	TRBV28	TGTGCCAGCAGTTTATACCGCCCGACAGTTTGGGTCTCCTACGAGCAGTACTTC	CASSLYRPTVWVSYEQYF
NA	TRBJ1-1	NA	TRBV6-4	TGTGCCAGCAGTGCCACTTACAGGGATACTGAAGCTTTCTTT	CASSATYRDTEAFF
TRBD1	TRBJ1-2	NA	TRBV10-3	TGTGCCATCAGCCTGGGACAGCCCTATGGCTACACCTTC	CAISLGQPYGYTF
NA	TRBJ2-3	NA	TRBV30	TGTGCCTGGAGTTACGGGGGTAGAACAGATACGCAGTATTTT	CAWSYGGRTDTQYF
NA	TRBJ1-1	NA	TRBV21-1	TGTGCCAGCAGCAAAGAATCTGGCCTAGAGGGAGGGACTGAAGCTTTCTTT	CASSKESGLEGGTEAFF
TRBD2	TRBJ2-7	NA	TRBV6-6	TGTGCCAGCACTGGCGGGAGGGCCTACGAGCAGTACTTC	CASTGGRAYEQYF
NA	TRBJ2-1	NA	TRBV5-1	TGCGCCAGCAGCCCGACGTACGCAGGGGATGAGCAGTTCTTC	CASSPTYAGDEQFF
NA	TRBJ1-4	NA	TRBV30	TGTGCCTGGAGAAGCGCAGGGCTATATGAAAAACTGTTTTTT	CAWRSAGLYEKLFF
NA	TRBJ1-1	NA	TRBV4-1	TGCGCCAGCAGCCAAGATGAGGTTGGGGAGACTGAAGCTTTCTTT	CASSQDEVGETEAFF
TRBD1	TRBJ1-4	once	TRBV28	TGTGCCAGCAGTCCCAACAGGGGTTTTAATGAAAAACTGTTTTTT	CASSPNRGFNEKLFF
TRBD1	TRBJ1-1	NA	TRBV9	TGTGCCAGCAGCCCCACGACAGGGGAAATATCCACTGAAGCTTTCTTT	CASSPTTGEISTEAFF
TRBD1	TRBJ1-2	NA	TRBV28	TGTGCCAGCAGTTTGAGAACAGGGGATAATGGCTACACCTTC	CASSLRTGDNGYTF
NA	TRBJ1-3	NA	TRBV30	TGTGCCTGGAGTTCCTCAGGGAACACCATATATTTT	CAWSSSGNTIYF
NA	TRBJ1-4	NA	TRBV7-9	TGTGCCAGTCAGGACCGGGGAGGGGAAAAACTGTTTTTT	CASQDRGGEKLFF
NA	TRBJ2-7	NA	TRBV14	TGTGCCAGCAGCCCGTCCATTAGCGGCATCTCCTACGAGCAGTACTTC	CASSPSISGISYEQYF
NA	TRBJ1-2	NA	TRBV4-2	TGTGCCAGCAGCCATCCGACTGGGGAGGTCTATGGCTACACCTTC	CASSHPTGEVYGYTF
TRBD2	TRBJ2-3	NA	TRBV5-1	TGCGCCAGCAAACCGGGACTAACTAGCACAGATACGCAGTATTTT	CASKPGLTSTDTQYF